These T cell receptor beta chains were read from a single sample in a study of blood T cell repertoires in COVID-19. Sequencing was performed with immunoSEQ multiplex PCR; in TCRdb, only in-frame clones are kept and a portion is missing. Found here are about 260,000 clones, about 87% of them singletons; the top ten hold approximately 4%. Source material: peripheral blood. The receptor set was obtained from a man aged 60 to 75 who had recovered from COVID-19. The CDR3 runs from the conserved cysteine through the conserved F or W. The order of the fields is D gene, V gene, J gene, CDR3 protein, CDR3 DNA. The D gene is left open where the match is weak.

d_call: -; v_call: TRBV29-1; j_call: TRBJ1-1; cdr3_aa: CSVDGSLEAFF; cdr3_nt: TGCAGCGTTGACGGTTCCCTGGAAGCTTTCTTT
d_call: -; v_call: TRBV11-2; j_call: TRBJ2-2; cdr3_aa: CASSTGTYGELFF; cdr3_nt: TGTGCCAGCAGCACTGGGACTTACGGGGAGCTGTTTTTT
d_call: TRBD2; v_call: TRBV9; j_call: TRBJ2-3; cdr3_aa: CASSARLAPSTDTQYF; cdr3_nt: TGTGCCAGCAGCGCCCGACTAGCGCCTAGCACAGATACGCAGTATTTT
d_call: TRBD1; v_call: TRBV7-2; j_call: TRBJ2-5; cdr3_aa: CASSWDRETQYF; cdr3_nt: TGTGCCAGCAGCTGGGACAGAGAGACCCAGTACTTC
d_call: TRBD1; v_call: TRBV7-9; j_call: TRBJ2-7; cdr3_aa: CASSLWGAGTGTYEQYF; cdr3_nt: TGTGCCAGCAGCTTATGGGGGGCCGGGACAGGGACTTACGAGCAGTACTTC
d_call: -; v_call: TRBV18; j_call: TRBJ1-5; cdr3_aa: CASSKGRSGTNQPQHF; cdr3_nt: TGTGCCAGCTCAAAAGGACGTTCGGGGACTAATCAGCCCCAGCATTTT
d_call: -; v_call: TRBV7-8; j_call: TRBJ1-1; cdr3_aa: CASSLSVSGNTEAFF; cdr3_nt: TGTGCCAGCAGCTTATCTGTTTCGGGGAACACTGAAGCTTTCTTT
d_call: TRBD2; v_call: TRBV5-4; j_call: TRBJ2-1; cdr3_aa: CASSSGLAGGNHNEQFF; cdr3_nt: TGTGCCAGCAGCTCGGGACTAGCGGGGGGCAACCACAATGAGCAGTTCTTC
d_call: TRBD1; v_call: TRBV11-3; j_call: TRBJ1-6; cdr3_aa: CASSRQGINSPLHF; cdr3_nt: TGTGCCAGCAGCCGACAGGGGATTAATTCACCCCTCCACTTT
d_call: TRBD1; v_call: TRBV4-1; j_call: TRBJ1-2; cdr3_aa: CASSSPTGRYGYTF; cdr3_nt: TGCGCCAGCAGCTCCCCGACAGGGCGGTATGGCTACACCTTC
d_call: TRBD2; v_call: TRBV11-2; j_call: TRBJ2-5; cdr3_aa: CASSPGTSGGVGETQYF; cdr3_nt: TGTGCCAGCAGCCCGGGGACTAGCGGGGGGGTCGGAGAGACCCAGTACTTC
d_call: TRBD2; v_call: TRBV14; j_call: TRBJ2-5; cdr3_aa: CASSRGGVIQETQYF; cdr3_nt: TGTGCCAGCAGCCGGGGGGGAGTGATACAAGAGACCCAGTACTTC
d_call: -; v_call: TRBV30; j_call: TRBJ1-1; cdr3_aa: CAWIPQGTIHNTEAFF; cdr3_nt: TGTGCCTGGATCCCACAGGGAACGATCCATAACACTGAAGCTTTCTTT
d_call: -; v_call: TRBV21-1; j_call: TRBJ1-4; cdr3_aa: CASTGGRYNEKLFF; cdr3_nt: TGTGCCAGCACCGGGGGGAGGTATAATGAAAAACTGTTTTTT
d_call: -; v_call: TRBV9; j_call: TRBJ2-5; cdr3_aa: CASSAPGLAKETQYF; cdr3_nt: TGTGCCAGCAGCGCCCCGGGACTGGCCAAAGAGACCCAGTACTTC
d_call: -; v_call: TRBV19; j_call: TRBJ2-2; cdr3_aa: CASREGTPNTGELFF; cdr3_nt: TGTGCCAGTCGTGAAGGGACACCCAACACCGGGGAGCTGTTTTTT
d_call: TRBD2; v_call: TRBV19; j_call: TRBJ2-3; cdr3_aa: CASRRLAGGRDTQYF; cdr3_nt: TGTGCCAGTAGACGACTAGCGGGGGGGCGAGATACGCAGTATTTT
d_call: TRBD1; v_call: TRBV19; j_call: TRBJ1-5; cdr3_aa: CASSGGQAGNQPQHF; cdr3_nt: TGTGCCAGTAGTGGCGGACAGGCCGGCAATCAGCCCCAGCATTTT
d_call: -; v_call: TRBV6-5; j_call: TRBJ2-7; cdr3_aa: CASTGGGTAYEQYF; cdr3_nt: TGTGCCAGCACCGGTGGGGGGACCGCGTACGAGCAGTACTTC
d_call: TRBD1; v_call: TRBV10-3; j_call: TRBJ1-5; cdr3_aa: CAISGTVNNQPQHF; cdr3_nt: TGTGCCATCAGCGGGACAGTTAATAATCAGCCCCAGCATTTT
d_call: -; v_call: TRBV6-5; j_call: TRBJ2-3; cdr3_aa: CASRTRSYTQYF; cdr3_nt: TGTGCCAGCAGAACCCGGAGTTATACGCAGTATTTT
d_call: TRBD2; v_call: TRBV27; j_call: TRBJ2-1; cdr3_aa: CASSLSSKLAGGFNEQFF; cdr3_nt: TGTGCCAGCAGTTTAAGTTCAAAACTAGCGGGGGGTTTTAATGAGCAGTTCTTC
d_call: TRBD1; v_call: TRBV19; j_call: TRBJ1-4; cdr3_aa: CASSTSGTATNEKLFF; cdr3_nt: TGTGCCAGTAGTACCTCCGGGACAGCAACTAATGAAAAACTGTTTTTT
d_call: TRBD2; v_call: TRBV6-5; j_call: TRBJ2-7; cdr3_aa: CASSYRTSGGNYEQYF; cdr3_nt: TGTGCCAGCAGTTACCGGACTAGCGGGGGGAACTACGAGCAGTACTTC
d_call: TRBD2; v_call: TRBV7-3; j_call: TRBJ2-1; cdr3_aa: CASSLNWGLAGGNEQFF; cdr3_nt: TGTGCCAGCAGCTTAAACTGGGGTCTAGCGGGGGGCAATGAGCAGTTCTTC
d_call: TRBD1; v_call: TRBV11-2; j_call: TRBJ1-3; cdr3_aa: CASSRLDRGIGNTIYF; cdr3_nt: TGTGCCAGCAGCCGTTTGGACAGGGGAATTGGAAACACCATATATTTT
d_call: -; v_call: TRBV9; j_call: TRBJ1-3; cdr3_aa: CASTTTDSGNTIYF; cdr3_nt: TGTGCCAGCACCACGACAGACTCTGGAAACACCATATATTTT
d_call: -; v_call: TRBV5-1; j_call: TRBJ1-1; cdr3_aa: CASSPDGARRTEAFF; cdr3_nt: TGCGCCAGCAGTCCGGATGGGGCTAGGAGAACTGAAGCTTTCTTT
d_call: -; v_call: TRBV6-5; j_call: TRBJ1-1; cdr3_aa: CASSSRTEAFF; cdr3_nt: TGTGCCAGCAGCTCCCGCACTGAAGCTTTCTTT
d_call: -; v_call: TRBV5-1; j_call: TRBJ1-1; cdr3_aa: CASSLDVLGFTEAFF; cdr3_nt: TGCGCCAGCAGCTTGGATGTTCTAGGATTCACTGAAGCTTTCTTT
d_call: TRBD2; v_call: TRBV11-2; j_call: TRBJ2-7; cdr3_aa: CASSATSGGAVYEQYF; cdr3_nt: TGTGCCAGCAGCGCGACTAGCGGGGGGGCAGTTTACGAGCAGTACTTC
d_call: -; v_call: TRBV7-9; j_call: TRBJ1-6; cdr3_aa: CASSLVGRESPLHF; cdr3_nt: TGTGCCAGCAGCTTGGTGGGGCGTGAATCACCCCTCCACTTT
d_call: -; v_call: TRBV5-1; j_call: TRBJ1-5; cdr3_aa: CASSLERGGQPQHF; cdr3_nt: TGCGCCAGCAGCTTGGAGCGGGGCGGTCAGCCCCAGCATTTT